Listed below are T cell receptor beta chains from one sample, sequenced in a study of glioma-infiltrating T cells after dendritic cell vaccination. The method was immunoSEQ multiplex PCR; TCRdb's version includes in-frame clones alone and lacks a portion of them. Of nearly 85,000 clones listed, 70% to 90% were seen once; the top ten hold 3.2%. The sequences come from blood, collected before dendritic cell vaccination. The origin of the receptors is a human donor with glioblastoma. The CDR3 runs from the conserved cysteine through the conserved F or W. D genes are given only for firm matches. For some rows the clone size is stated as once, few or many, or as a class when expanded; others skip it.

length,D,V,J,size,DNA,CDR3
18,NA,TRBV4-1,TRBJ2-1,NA,TGCGCCAGCAGCCGCAGGGGGGAACTCGGTACGTCGGGGAATGAGCAGTTCTTC,CASSRRGELGTSGNEQFF
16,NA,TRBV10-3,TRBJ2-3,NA,TGTGCCATCAGTGGTTCCGCGGGTTCTAGCACAGATACGCAGTATTTT,CAISGSAGSSTDTQYF
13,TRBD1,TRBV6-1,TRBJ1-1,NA,TGTGCCAGCCAGGGGGCACGGGACACTGAAGCTTTCTTT,CASQGARDTEAFF
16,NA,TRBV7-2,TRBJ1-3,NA,TGTGCCAGCAGCCCCCGTCCGCTCGGGTCTGGAAACACCATATATTTT,CASSPRPLGSGNTIYF
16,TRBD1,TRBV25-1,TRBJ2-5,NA,TGTGCCAGCAGTGACTCGGTGGGACAGGGGGACAAGACCCAGTACTTC,CASSDSVGQGDKTQYF
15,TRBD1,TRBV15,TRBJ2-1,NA,TGTGCCACCAGCTGGGGACAGGGAAGTGTTTTGTATCAGTTCTTC,CATSWGQGSVLYQFF
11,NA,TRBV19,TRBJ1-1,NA,TGTGCCAGTAGTGAGGACACTGAAGCTTTCTTT,CASSEDTEAFF
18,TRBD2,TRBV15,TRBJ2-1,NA,TGTGCCACCAGCAGCCTCGTGGGGCCTAGCGGGAGGTACAATGAGCAGTTCTTC,CATSSLVGPSGRYNEQFF
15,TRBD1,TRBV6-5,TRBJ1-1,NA,TGTGCCAGCAGTCCCCGGGACAGGGTGGGCACTGAAGCTTTCTTT,CASSPRDRVGTEAFF
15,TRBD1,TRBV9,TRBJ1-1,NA,TGTGCCAGCAGCGCGGGACAGGGGGCGAACACTGAAGCTTTCTTT,CASSAGQGANTEAFF
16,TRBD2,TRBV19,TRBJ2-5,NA,TGTGCCAGTCGGAGGACTAGCGGGAGGGTTCAAGAGACCCAGTACTTC,CASRRTSGRVQETQYF
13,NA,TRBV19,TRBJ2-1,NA,TGTGCCAGTAGTATACTTTGGGCGGGGGAGCAGTTCTTC,CASSILWAGEQFF
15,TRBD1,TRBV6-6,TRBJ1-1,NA,TGTGCCAGCAGTATAAAACAGGGGGTTGTTACTGAAGCTTTCTTT,CASSIKQGVVTEAFF
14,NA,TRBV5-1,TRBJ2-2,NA,TGCGCCAGCAGAAGGGGTGGTAGCACCGGGGAGCTGTTTTTT,CASRRGGSTGELFF
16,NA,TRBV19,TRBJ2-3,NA,TGTGCCAGTAGTATGTATAGCGGAATTAGCACAGATACGCAGTATTTT,CASSMYSGISTDTQYF
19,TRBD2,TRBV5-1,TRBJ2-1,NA,TGCGCCAGCAGCGGAGTGGGGACTAGCGGAAGTAGAGGTAACAATGAGCAGTTCTTC,CASSGVGTSGSRGNNEQFF
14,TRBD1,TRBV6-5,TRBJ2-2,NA,TGTGCCAGCAGTTCCGGGACAGTCACCGGGGAGCTGTTTTTT,CASSSGTVTGELFF
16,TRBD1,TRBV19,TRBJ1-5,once,TGTGCCAGTAGTCGAACCGGGACAGGGGGCTGGCAGCCCCAGCATTTT,CASSRTGTGGWQPQHF
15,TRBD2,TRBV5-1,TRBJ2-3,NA,TGCGCCAGCAGCTTGGCAGCGGGACGCACAGATACGCAGTATTTT,CASSLAAGRTDTQYF
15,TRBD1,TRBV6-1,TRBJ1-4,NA,TGTGCCAGCAGCACCGGGACAGCACTCAATGAAAAACTGTTTTTT,CASSTGTALNEKLFF
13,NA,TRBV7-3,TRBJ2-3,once,TGTGCCAGCAGCCGGACTATCACAGATACGCAGTATTTT,CASSRTITDTQYF
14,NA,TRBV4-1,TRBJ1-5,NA,TGCGCCAGCAGCCAAGAAACATACAATCAGCCCCAGCATTTT,CASSQETYNQPQHF
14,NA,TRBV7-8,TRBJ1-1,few,TGTGCCAGCAGCTTGTCCGGGATTAGTGCTGAAGCTTTCTTT,CASSLSGISAEAFF
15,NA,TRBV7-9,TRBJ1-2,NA,TGTGCCAGCAGCTTAGATAGGTTAGCGAGTGGTGGCTACACCTTC,CASSLDRLASGGYTF
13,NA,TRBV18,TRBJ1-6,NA,TGTGCCAGCTCAACGGGGATTAATTCCCCCCTCCACTTT,CASSTGINSPLHF
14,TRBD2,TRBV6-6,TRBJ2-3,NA,TGTGCCAGCAGACCAGCGGGAGGAACAGATACGCAGTATTTT,CASRPAGGTDTQYF
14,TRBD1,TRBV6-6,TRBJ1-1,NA,TGTGCCAGCAGTTACTCGGACAGGGACACTGAAGCTTTCTTT,CASSYSDRDTEAFF
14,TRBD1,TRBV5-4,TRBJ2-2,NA,TGTGCCAGCAGCGGTTCACAGGGGACCGGGGAGCTGTTTTTT,CASSGSQGTGELFF
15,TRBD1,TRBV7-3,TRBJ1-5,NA,TGCGCCAGCAGCCAAGACAGGGATAGCAATCAGCCCCAGCATTTT,CASSQDRDSNQPQHF
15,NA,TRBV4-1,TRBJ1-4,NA,TGCGCCAGCAGCCAAGAACAGGCTTTTAATGAAAAACTGTTTTTT,CASSQEQAFNEKLFF
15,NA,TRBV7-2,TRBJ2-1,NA,TGTGCCAGCAGCTTAGTATCGAGCTCCTACAATGAGCAGTTCTTC,CASSLVSSSYNEQFF
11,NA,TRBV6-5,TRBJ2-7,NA,TGTGCCAGCAGCCCTGGGGGGGAGCAGTACTTC,CASSPGGEQYF
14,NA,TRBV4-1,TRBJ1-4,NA,TGCGCCAGCAGCTCGAGGACAACTAATGAAAAACTGTTTTTT,CASSSRTTNEKLFF
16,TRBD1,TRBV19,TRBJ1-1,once,TGTGCCAGTAGTGAACCAGGGGGAACAAGGAACACTGAAGCTTTCTTT,CASSEPGGTRNTEAFF
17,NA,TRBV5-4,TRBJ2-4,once,TGTGCCAGCAGCTTGGTCGGTACAGGGTGGGCCAAAAACATTCAGTACTTC,CASSLVGTGWAKNIQYF
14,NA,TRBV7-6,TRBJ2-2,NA,TGTGCCAGCAGCTTGAGTTATAACACCGGGGAGCTGTTTTTT,CASSLSYNTGELFF
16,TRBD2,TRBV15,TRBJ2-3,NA,TGTGCCACCAGCACGGGGACTAGCGGGCGCACAGATACGCAGTATTTT,CATSTGTSGRTDTQYF
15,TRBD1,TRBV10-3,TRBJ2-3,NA,TGTGCCATCAGTGGAGACAGGGGGTCCGCAGATACGCAGTATTTT,CAISGDRGSADTQYF
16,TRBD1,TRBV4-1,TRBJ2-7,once,TGCGCCAGCAGCCTTATAGAGGGGGCCGAAGGTTACGAGCAGTACTTC,CASSLIEGAEGYEQYF
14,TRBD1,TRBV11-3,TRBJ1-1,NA,TGTGCCAGCAGCTCGGTCACCCGACAGGGAATGACTTTCTTT,CASSSVTRQGMTFF
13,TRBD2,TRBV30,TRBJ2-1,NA,TGTGCCTATAGCGGGGACTCCTACAATGAGCAGTTCTTC,CAYSGDSYNEQFF
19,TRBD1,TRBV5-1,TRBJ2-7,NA,TGCGCCAGCAGCTCAAACCGGGACAGGGGCCCTAGGGGCTCCTACGAGCAGTACTTC,CASSSNRDRGPRGSYEQYF
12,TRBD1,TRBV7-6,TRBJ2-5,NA,TGTGCCAGCAAGGGACAGTCGGTGACCCAGTACTTC,CASKGQSVTQYF
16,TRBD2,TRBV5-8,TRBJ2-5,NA,TGTGCCAGCAGCCCCGCTAGCGGGGGCGCGTTGAAGACCCAGTACTTC,CASSPASGGALKTQYF
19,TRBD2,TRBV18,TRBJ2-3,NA,TGTGCCAGCTCACCACGTCTAATAGCGGGGGGGCCTAGCACAGATACGCAGTATTTT,CASSPRLIAGGPSTDTQYF
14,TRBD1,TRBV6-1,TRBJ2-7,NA,TGTGCCAGCAGTGGGCGACAGGGAGTCCACGAGCAGTACTTC,CASSGRQGVHEQYF
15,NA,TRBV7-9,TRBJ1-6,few,TGTGCCAGCAGCTTAGAAACAGGGTTTAATTCACCCCTCCACTTT,CASSLETGFNSPLHF
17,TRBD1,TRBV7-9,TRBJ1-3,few,TGTGCCAGCAGCTTAGGGATGGACAGGAGCTCTGGAAACACCATATATTTT,CASSLGMDRSSGNTIYF
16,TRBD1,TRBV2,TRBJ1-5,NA,TGTGCCAGCAGCGTTCAGAGGACAGGGAGCAATCAGCCCCAGCATTTT,CASSVQRTGSNQPQHF
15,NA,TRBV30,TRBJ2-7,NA,TGTGCCTGGACCCCTCGGACGCCAGGGGCCCACGAGCAGTACTTC,CAWTPRTPGAHEQYF
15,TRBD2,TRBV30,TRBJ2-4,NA,TGTGCCTGGAGTCCAGCGGGGGGGCGGGCAAACATTCAGTACTTC,CAWSPAGGRANIQYF
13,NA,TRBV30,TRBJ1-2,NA,TGTGCCTGGAGCCCGGGGGGGCCCTATGGCTACACCTTC,CAWSPGGPYGYTF
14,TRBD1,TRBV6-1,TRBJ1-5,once,TGTGCCAGCAGTGGGACAGGGGAAGGTCAGCCCCAGCATTTT,CASSGTGEGQPQHF
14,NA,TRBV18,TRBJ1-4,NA,TGTGCCAGCTCCCAGGGGACAACTAATGAAAAACTGTTTTTT,CASSQGTTNEKLFF
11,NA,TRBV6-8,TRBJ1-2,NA,TGTGCCAGCCTCCCCTCCTATGGCTACACCTTC,CASLPSYGYTF